Listed here are 19 T cell receptor beta chains from one sample, sequenced in a study of identical twins. TCRdb reprocessed the 5' RACE reads via MiXCR and lists one record per CDR3 protein. The sample includes approximately 500,000 distinct CDR3 sequences, 24% of them seen just once. These same data were also listed under a study on T cells expressing NK-cell markers.

Material: CD4+ T cells sorted from blood. These receptors all come from a woman under 30 in good health.

J is TRBJ2-7 and V is TRBV27; 12 bases are shared with TRBD2. This CDR3 is built from 15 residues. J gave up 6 bases and V 5 bases, and 8 bases lay outside the gene matches. Germline V gene lookup returns CDR1 MNHEY and CDR2 SMNVEV (reference sequence). The DNA of the CDR3 is TGTGCCAGCAGTCTCCGACTAGCGGGAGCGGGCGAGCAGTACTTC. Amino acids: CASSLRLAGAGEQYF.

This clonotype was counted between two and nine times. The gene calls are TRBV19 and TRBJ1-6; no firm D call. The CDR3 length is 12 residues. Germline CDR1 reads LNHDA; CDR2 reads SQIVND (reference sequence). Deletions cut 10 bases from V and 11 bases from J, with 15 bases between. The CDR3 nucleotides read TGTGCCACCGGCATGAACCCCCCACCCCTCCACTTT. It yields the protein CATGMNPPPLHF.

The chain links TRBV27 to TRBJ2-1; tentatively, D is TRBD1 (6 bases). The CDR3 extends over 15 amino acids. Germline V lookup: CDR1 MNHEY, CDR2 SMNVEV (reference sequence). The V gene lost 7 bases and the J gene lost 8 bases, with 21 bases spanning the gap. The CDR3 sequence: CASNRQGFYEDEQFF. The DNA of the CDR3 is TGTGCCAGCAATCGTCAGGGGTTTTATGAGGATGAGCAGTTCTTC.

In its sample, this clonotype was seen a few times. The V and J genes are TRBV9 and TRBJ1-6; perhaps TRBD1 as D (5 bases). Germline V gene sequence: CDR1 SGDLS, CDR2 YYNGEE. CDR3 length: 14 amino acids. The V gene lost 3 bases and the J gene lost 9 bases, with 13 bases spanning the gap. CDR3 residues: CASSEHQGTSPLHF. The CDR3 coding sequence is TGTGCCAGCAGCGAGCACCAGGGCACTTCACCCCTCCACTTT.

The chain recombines TRBV4-3 with TRBJ2-1; 7 bases agree with TRBD2. After removal of 0 bases from V and 8 bases from J, the junction contained 16 bases not matched to a gene. This CDR3 is 18 amino acids long. Looked up from germline, CDR1 is LGHNA and CDR2 is YSLEER. This chain's CDR3 is CASSQDPLAALARHEQFF. The CDR3 bases are TGCGCCAGCAGCCAAGATCCCCTAGCGGCCCTTGCTCGACATGAGCAGTTCTTC.

This chain joins TRBV5-6 and TRBJ2-4, with 7 bases matching TRBD2. V dropped 0 bases and J dropped 1; count of bases not matched to a gene: 1. The CDR3 is made up of 15 amino acids. The V gene's germline CDR1 is SGHDT and CDR2 YYEEEE. CDR3 nucleotides: TGTGCCAGCAGCTTGGGCGGGGGTGCCAAAAACATTCAGTACTTC. This gives the protein CASSLGGGAKNIQYF.

This clonotype turned up a few times. This chain joins TRBV5-6 and TRBJ2-1, with 16 bases identical to TRBD2. Germline V CDR1 and CDR2: SGHDT, YYEEEE. Losses at the gene ends were 2 bases for V and 6 bases for J; bases not matched to a gene: 5. This CDR3 spans 17 amino acids. CDR3 in DNA: TGTGCCAGCAGCTTCCGGGGACTAGCGGGAGGGATCAATGAGCAGTTCTTC. Encoded protein: CASSFRGLAGGINEQFF. Drawing the rest from reference TRBV5-6 and TRBJ2-1, the complete variable domain is DAGVTQSPTHLIKTRGQQVTLRCSPKSGHDTVSWYQQALGQGPQFIFQYYEEEERQRGNFPDRFSGHQFPNYSSELNVNALLLGDSALYLCASSFRGLAGGINEQFFGPGTRLTVL.

The chain combines TRBV18 with TRBJ2-3; a weak D match, TRBD1 (5 bases). Germline CDR1 and CDR2: KGHSH and LQKENI. The CDR3 sequence is 14 residues long. Trimming took off 5 bases at V and 0 bases at J, with 9 bases between the two ends. CDR3 region: CASSDRPSTDTQYF. Written as DNA, the CDR3 is TGTGCCAGCTCAGACAGACCTAGCACAGATACGCAGTATTTT.

The rearrangement joins TRBV6-1 to TRBJ1-3; D gene unclear. V lost 7 bases, J lost 4 bases, and 20 bases lay in between. The CDR3 length is 16 residues. Germline values: CDR1 MNHNS, CDR2 SASEGT. The CDR3 sequence: CASTFVSGSGGNTIYF. The CDR3 bases are TGTGCCAGCACCTTCGTCTCGGGGTCCGGGGGAAACACCATATATTTT.

This clonotype occurred a few times. This chain joins TRBV6-1 and TRBJ2-5; TRBD1 might be the D (7 bases). The CDR3 spans 14 residues. Germline loops: CDR1 MNHNS, CDR2 SASEGT. V was pared by 5 bases and J by 2 bases, with 12 bases between. CDR3 residues: CASSKQGRQETQYF. The CDR3 coding sequence is TGTGCCAGCAGTAAACAGGGGAGGCAAGAGACCCAGTACTTC.

The genes are TRBV15 and TRBJ1-1; TRBD1 is a possible D gene (6 bases). Per germline, CDR1 LNHNV and CDR2 YYDKDF (reference sequence). V lost 4 bases, J lost 1 base, and 7 bases lay in between. The CDR3 extends over 13 amino acids. CDR3 residues: CATSMDRNTEAFF. DNA of the CDR3: TGTGCCACCAGCATGGACAGGAACACTGAAGCTTTCTTT.

The V and J genes are TRBV6-5 and TRBJ2-4, with 15 nucleotides matching TRBD2. Germline values: CDR1 MNHEY, CDR2 SVGAGI. V dropped 4 bases and J dropped 0; count of bases not matched to a gene: 4. The CDR3 runs to 18 residues. The CDR3 here is CASSSGLAGGVAKNIQYF. The CDR3 coding sequence is TGTGCCAGCAGTTCGGGACTAGCGGGGGGTGTAGCCAAAAACATTCAGTACTTC.

The J gene is TRBJ1-1, the V gene TRBV5-1, with D perhaps matching TRBD1 (5 bases). The CDR3 has 14 residues. V lost 4 bases and J lost 7, with 17 bases in between. Germline CDR1 reads SGHRS; CDR2 reads YFSETQ. The CDR3 here is CASSLTGTVDEAFF. DNA of the CDR3: TGCGCCAGCAGCCTTACCGGGACTGTCGATGAAGCTTTCTTT.

This clonotype was found a few times. This chain connects TRBV2 to TRBJ2-5; D gene unclear. Trimming removed 2 bases at V and 5 bases at J, with 3 bases between. The CDR3 has 11 amino acids. CDR1 and CDR2 (germline): SNHLY, FYNNEI. The CDR3 sequence is CASSEHETQYF. The DNA for the CDR3 is TGTGCCAGCAGTGAACACGAGACCCAGTACTTC.

In its sample, this clonotype was seen once. The CDR3, as DNA: TGCAGTGCTAGAGACGTAAACTCTGGAAACACCATATATTTT. Protein product: CSARDVNSGNTIYF. V usage is TRBV20-1 and J usage is TRBJ1-3; no reliable D call. There are 14 residues in the CDR3. V lost 0 bases, J lost 0 bases, and 6 bases lay in between. Germline loops: CDR1 DFQATT, CDR2 SNEGSKA (reference sequence).

This clonotype was observed a few times. This chain uses TRBV29-1 with TRBJ2-1; D is possibly TRBD2 (5 bases). With 4 bases removed from V and 5 bases from J, the gap between germline ends came to 15 bases. Germline V gene data show CDR1 as SQVTM and CDR2 as ANQGSEA. The CDR3 runs 14 residues. The CDR3 coding sequence is TGCAGCGTTGTCTCCAGGTCGGGAAACAATGAGCAGTTCTTC. It codes for CSVVSRSGNNEQFF.

This chain joins TRBV5-5 and TRBJ2-2; TRBD1 matches 7 bases. V was clipped by 1 base and J by 3 bases; unmatched bases: 6. CDR1 and CDR2 from the germline V gene are SGHKS and YYEKEE (reference sequence). CDR3 length: 16 amino acids. CDR3 DNA sequence: TGTGCCAGCAGCTTGAGGGGGACAGCCTACACCGGGGAGCTGTTTTTT. Amino acids: CASSLRGTAYTGELFF.

This clonotype was detected ten times or more. The gene calls are TRBV12-3 or TRBV12-4 and TRBJ1-1; a weak D match, TRBD1 (5 bases). The CDR3 contains 14 residues. V was cut by 2 bases and J by 0 bases, with 7 bases left in between. The CDR3 here is CASSLRGLNTEAFF. The CDR3 DNA follows: TGTGCCAGCAGTTTAAGGGGTTTGAACACTGAAGCTTTCTTT.

The V and J genes are TRBV6-1 and TRBJ1-6; 8 nucleotides align to TRBD1. After removal of 7 bases from V and 9 bases from J, the junction contained 8 bases not matched to a gene. In germline, CDR1 is MNHNS, CDR2 SASEGT. CDR3 length equals 14 residues. The CDR3 DNA reads TGTGCCAGCAACGCCGGGACAGGCTTTTCACCCCTCCACTTT. Translated, it gives CASNAGTGFSPLHF.